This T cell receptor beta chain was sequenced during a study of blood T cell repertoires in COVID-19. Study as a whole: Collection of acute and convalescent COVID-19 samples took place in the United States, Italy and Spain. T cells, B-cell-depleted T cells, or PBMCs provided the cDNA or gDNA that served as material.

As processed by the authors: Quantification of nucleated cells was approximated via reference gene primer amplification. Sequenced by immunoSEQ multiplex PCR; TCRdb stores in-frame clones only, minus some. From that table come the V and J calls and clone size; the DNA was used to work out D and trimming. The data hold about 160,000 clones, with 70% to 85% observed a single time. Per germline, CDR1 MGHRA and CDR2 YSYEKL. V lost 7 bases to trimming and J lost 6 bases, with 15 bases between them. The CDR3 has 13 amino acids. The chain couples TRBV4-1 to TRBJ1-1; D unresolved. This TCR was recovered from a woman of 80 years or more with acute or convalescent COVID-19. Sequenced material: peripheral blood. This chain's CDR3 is CASTHGSGAEAFF. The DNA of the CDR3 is TGCGCCAGCACCCACGGGTCCGGGGCTGAAGCTTTCTTT.